This T cell receptor (beta chain) appears in the sequencing data of a study of technical replicates of blood from a handful of donors. This CDR3 comprises 15 residues. The ends were cut back, 9 bases at V and 0 bases at J, with 17 bases in the middle. CDR1 LNHNV and CDR2 YYDKDF come from the germline V gene (reference sequence). TCRdb keeps only in-frame clones here, not all; method: immunoSEQ multiplex PCR. The table has roughly 87,000 clones, about 94% seen once. The receptor comes from a human donor in good health. The rearrangement links TRBV15 to TRBJ1-1; possibly TRBD1 for D (6 bases). The specimen sequenced was T cells isolated from PBMCs. CDR3 in amino acids: CATNPGQSMNTEAFF. DNA for the CDR3: TGTGCCACAAATCCGGGACAAAGCATGAACACTGAAGCTTTCTTT. Combining the CDR3 with reference TRBV15 and TRBJ1-1 gives the whole variable domain DAMVIQNPRYQVTQFGKPVTLSCSQTLNHNVMYWYQQKSSQAPKLLFHYYDKDFNNEADTPDNFQSRRPNTSFCFLDIRSPGLGDTAMYLCATNPGQSMNTEAFFGQGTRLTVV.